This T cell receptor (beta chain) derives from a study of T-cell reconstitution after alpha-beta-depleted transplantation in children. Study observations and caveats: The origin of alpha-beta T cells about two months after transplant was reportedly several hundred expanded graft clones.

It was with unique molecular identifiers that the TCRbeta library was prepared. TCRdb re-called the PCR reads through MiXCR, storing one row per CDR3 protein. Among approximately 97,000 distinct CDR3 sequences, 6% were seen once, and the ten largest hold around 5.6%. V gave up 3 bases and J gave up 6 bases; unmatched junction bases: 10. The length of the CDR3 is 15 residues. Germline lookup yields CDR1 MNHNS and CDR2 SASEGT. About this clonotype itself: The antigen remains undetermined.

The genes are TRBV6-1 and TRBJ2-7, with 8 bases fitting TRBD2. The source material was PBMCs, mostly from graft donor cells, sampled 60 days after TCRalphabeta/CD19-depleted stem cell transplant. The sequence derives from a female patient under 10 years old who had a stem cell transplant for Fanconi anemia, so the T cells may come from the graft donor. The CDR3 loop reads CASSDIAGRTSEQYF. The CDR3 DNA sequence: TGTGCCAGCAGTGACATAGCGGGGAGGACCTCCGAGCAGTACTTC.